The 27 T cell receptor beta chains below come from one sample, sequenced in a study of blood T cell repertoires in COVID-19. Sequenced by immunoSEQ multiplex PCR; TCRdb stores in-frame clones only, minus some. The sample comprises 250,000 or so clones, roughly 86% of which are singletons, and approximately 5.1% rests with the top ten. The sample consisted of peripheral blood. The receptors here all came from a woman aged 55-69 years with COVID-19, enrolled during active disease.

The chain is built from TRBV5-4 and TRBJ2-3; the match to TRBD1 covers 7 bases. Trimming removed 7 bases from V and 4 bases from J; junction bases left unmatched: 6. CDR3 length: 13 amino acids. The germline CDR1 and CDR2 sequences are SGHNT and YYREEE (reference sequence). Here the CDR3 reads CASHGQAPDTQYF. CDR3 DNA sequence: TGTGCCAGCCACGGACAGGCCCCAGATACGCAGTATTTT.

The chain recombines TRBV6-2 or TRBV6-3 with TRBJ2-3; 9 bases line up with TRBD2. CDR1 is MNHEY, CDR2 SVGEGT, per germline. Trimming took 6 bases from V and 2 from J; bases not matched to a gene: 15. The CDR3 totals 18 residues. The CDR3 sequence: CASSPFQSGLAVTDTQYF. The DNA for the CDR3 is TGTGCCAGCAGCCCTTTCCAATCGGGACTAGCCGTCACAGATACGCAGTATTTT.

DNA of the CDR3: TGTGCCAGCAGCGTCGGCAGGGATACGCAGTATTTT. Its protein product is CASSVGRDTQYF. V usage is TRBV9 and J usage is TRBJ2-3; D is undetermined. The CDR3 is made up of 12 amino acids. CDR1 and CDR2 from the germline V gene are SGDLS and YYNGEE. V was shortened by 2 bases and J by 6 bases, with 7 bases between the two germline ends.

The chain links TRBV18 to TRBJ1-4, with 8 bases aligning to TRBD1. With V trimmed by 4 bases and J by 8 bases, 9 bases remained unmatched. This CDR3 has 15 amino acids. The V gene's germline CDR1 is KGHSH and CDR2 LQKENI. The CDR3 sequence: CASSLHRGLDEKLFF. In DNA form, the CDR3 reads TGTGCCAGCTCACTTCACAGGGGGTTGGACGAAAAACTGTTTTTT. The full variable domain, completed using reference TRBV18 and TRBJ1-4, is NAGVMQNPRHLVRRRGQEARLRCSPMKGHSHVYWYRQLPEEGLKFMVYLQKENIIDESGMPKERFSAEFPKEGPSILRIQQVVRGDSAAYFCASSLHRGLDEKLFFGSGTQLSVL.

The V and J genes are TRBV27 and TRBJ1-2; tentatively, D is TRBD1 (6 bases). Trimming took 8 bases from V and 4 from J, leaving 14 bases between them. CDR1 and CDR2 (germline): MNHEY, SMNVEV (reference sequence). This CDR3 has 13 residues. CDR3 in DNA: TGTGCCAGCGGCCGGGACACGGGCTATGGCTACACCTTC. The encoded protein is CASGRDTGYGYTF.

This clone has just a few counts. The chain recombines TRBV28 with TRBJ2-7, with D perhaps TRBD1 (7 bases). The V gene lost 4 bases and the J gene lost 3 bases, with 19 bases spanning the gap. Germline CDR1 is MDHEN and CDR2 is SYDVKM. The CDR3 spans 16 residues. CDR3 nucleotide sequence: TGTGCCAGCAGTTGGAGATACAGGGGAGGTCTCTACGAGCAGTACTTC. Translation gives CASSWRYRGGLYEQYF.

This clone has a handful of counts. CDR3: CASSGLQTLHF. DNA of the CDR3: TGTGCCAGCAGTGGACTTCAGACCCTCCACTTT. The gene calls are TRBV6-2 or TRBV6-3 and TRBJ1-6; the D is unclear. Per the germline V gene, CDR1 is MNHEY and CDR2 is SVGEGT. The CDR3 extends over 11 amino acids. Trimming left V 5 bases short and J 14 bases short, with 10 bases between.

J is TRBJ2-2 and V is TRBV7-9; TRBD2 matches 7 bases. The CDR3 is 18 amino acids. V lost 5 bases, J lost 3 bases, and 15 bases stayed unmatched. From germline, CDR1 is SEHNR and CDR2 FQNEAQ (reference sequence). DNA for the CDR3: TGTGCCAGCAGCCCGGGACTACGCACGGCCTGGGACACCGGGGAGCTGTTTTTT. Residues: CASSPGLRTAWDTGELFF.

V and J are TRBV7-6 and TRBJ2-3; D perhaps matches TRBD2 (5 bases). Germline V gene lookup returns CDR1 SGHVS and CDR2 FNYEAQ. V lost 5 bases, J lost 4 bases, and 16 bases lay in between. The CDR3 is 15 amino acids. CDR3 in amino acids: CASSRNPGKADTQYF. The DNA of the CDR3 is TGTGCCAGCAGCCGTAACCCGGGGAAGGCAGATACGCAGTATTTT.

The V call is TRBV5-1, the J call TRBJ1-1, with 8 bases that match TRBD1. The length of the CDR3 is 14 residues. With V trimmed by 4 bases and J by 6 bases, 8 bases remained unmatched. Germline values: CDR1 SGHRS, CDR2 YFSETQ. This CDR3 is CASSLRTGPAEAFF. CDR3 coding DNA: TGCGCCAGCAGCCTTCGGACAGGGCCCGCTGAAGCTTTCTTT.

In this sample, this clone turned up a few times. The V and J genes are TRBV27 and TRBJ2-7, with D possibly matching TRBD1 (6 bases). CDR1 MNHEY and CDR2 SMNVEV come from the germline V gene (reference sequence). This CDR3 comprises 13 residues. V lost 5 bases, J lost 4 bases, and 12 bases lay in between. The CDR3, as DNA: TGTGCCAGCAGTCCGCGACAGGCGTACGAGCAGTACTTC. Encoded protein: CASSPRQAYEQYF.

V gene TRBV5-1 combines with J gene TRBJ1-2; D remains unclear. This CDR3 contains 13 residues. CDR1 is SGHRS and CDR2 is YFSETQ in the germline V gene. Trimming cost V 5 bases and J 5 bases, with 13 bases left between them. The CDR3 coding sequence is TGCGCCAGCAGTTCAATTGGGGAGTATGGCTACACCTTC. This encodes CASSSIGEYGYTF.

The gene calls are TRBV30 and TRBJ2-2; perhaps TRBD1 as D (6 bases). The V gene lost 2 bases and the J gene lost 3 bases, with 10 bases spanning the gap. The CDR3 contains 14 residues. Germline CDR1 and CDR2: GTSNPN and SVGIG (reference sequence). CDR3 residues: CAWSPGTHTGELFF. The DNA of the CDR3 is TGTGCCTGGAGTCCCGGGACACACACCGGGGAGCTGTTTTTT.

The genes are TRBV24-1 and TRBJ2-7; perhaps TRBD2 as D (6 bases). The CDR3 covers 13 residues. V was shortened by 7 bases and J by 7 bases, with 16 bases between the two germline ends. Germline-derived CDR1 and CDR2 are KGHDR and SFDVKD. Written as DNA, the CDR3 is TGTGCCACCAGGACCGGGAGTAACATAGAGCAGTACTTC. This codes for CATRTGSNIEQYF.

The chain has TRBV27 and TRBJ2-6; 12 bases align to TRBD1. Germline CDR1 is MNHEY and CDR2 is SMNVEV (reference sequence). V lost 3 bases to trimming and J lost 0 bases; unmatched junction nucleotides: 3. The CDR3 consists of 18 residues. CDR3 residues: CASSLTGQGASGANVLTF. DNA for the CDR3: TGTGCCAGCAGTTTGACGGGACAGGGGGCCTCTGGGGCCAACGTCCTGACTTTC.

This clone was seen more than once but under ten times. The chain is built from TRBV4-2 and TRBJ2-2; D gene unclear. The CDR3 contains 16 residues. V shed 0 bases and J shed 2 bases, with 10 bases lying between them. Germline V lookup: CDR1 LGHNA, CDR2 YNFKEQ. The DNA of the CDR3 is TGTGCCAGCAGCCAAGATTTAGGCGGAAACACCGGGGAGCTGTTTTTT. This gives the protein CASSQDLGGNTGELFF.

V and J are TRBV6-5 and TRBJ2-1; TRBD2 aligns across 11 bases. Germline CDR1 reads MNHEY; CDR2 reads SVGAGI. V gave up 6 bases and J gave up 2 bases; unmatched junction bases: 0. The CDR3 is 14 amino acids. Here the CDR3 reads CASRTSGTYNEQFF. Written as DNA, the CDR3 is TGTGCCAGCAGGACTAGCGGGACCTACAATGAGCAGTTCTTC.

The CDR3 region has the DNA TGTGCCAGTAGTACCTCAGCGGGAGCCTACAATGAGCAGTTCTTC. Translating it yields CASSTSAGAYNEQFF. V is TRBV19 and J is TRBJ2-1, with 8 bases fitting TRBD2. Losses at the gene ends were 4 bases for V and 2 bases for J; bases not matched to a gene: 4. Per germline, CDR1 LNHDA and CDR2 SQIVND (reference sequence). The CDR3 spans 15 residues.

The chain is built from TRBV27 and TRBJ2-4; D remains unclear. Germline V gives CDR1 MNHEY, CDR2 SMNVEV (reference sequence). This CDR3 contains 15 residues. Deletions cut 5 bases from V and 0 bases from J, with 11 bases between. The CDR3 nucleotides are TGTGCCAGCAGTCCTTTCCGGAGAGCCAAAAACATTCAGTACTTC. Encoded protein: CASSPFRRAKNIQYF.

CDR3: CASSVVGTGYNEQFF. The CDR3 DNA is TGTGCCAGCAGCGTAGTGGGGACAGGGTACAATGAGCAGTTCTTC. V and J are TRBV9 and TRBJ2-1, with 9 bases lining up with TRBD1. This CDR3 is 15 amino acids long. CDR1 SGDLS and CDR2 YYNGEE come from the germline V gene. With V trimmed by 0 bases and J by 4 bases, 2 bases remained unmatched.

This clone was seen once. CDR3 loop: CASSGRGTGERYNSPLHF. CDR3 in DNA: TGTGCCAGCAGCGGGAGAGGGACAGGAGAGAGATATAATTCACCCCTCCACTTT. V is TRBV3-1 (or the pseudogene TRBV3-2) and J is TRBJ1-6; 8 bases are shared with TRBD1. Trimming cost V 5 bases and J 4 bases; bases outside gene matches: 13. Germline V gene sequence: CDR1 LGHDT, CDR2 YNNKEL (reference sequence). This CDR3 has 18 amino acids.

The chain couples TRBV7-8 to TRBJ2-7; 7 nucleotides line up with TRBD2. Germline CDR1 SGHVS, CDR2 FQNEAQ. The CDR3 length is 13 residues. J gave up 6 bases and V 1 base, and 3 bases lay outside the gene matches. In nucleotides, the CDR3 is TGTGCCAGCAGCTTAGTGGGAGGGACCGAGCAGTACTTC. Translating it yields CASSLVGGTEQYF.

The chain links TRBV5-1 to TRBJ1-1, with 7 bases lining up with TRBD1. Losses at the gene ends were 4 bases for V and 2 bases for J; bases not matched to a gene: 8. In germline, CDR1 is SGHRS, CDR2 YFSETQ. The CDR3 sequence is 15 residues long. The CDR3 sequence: CASSPPRTGNTEAFF. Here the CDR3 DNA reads TGCGCCAGCAGCCCTCCCCGGACAGGCAACACTGAAGCTTTCTTT.

The CDR3 DNA follows: TGTGCCAGCAGCCCAGATACCGGGGAGCTGTTTTTT. This sequence encodes CASSPDTGELFF. The V and J genes are TRBV28 and TRBJ2-2, with D hard to call. The CDR3 sequence is 12 residues long. Germline CDR1 reads MDHEN; CDR2 reads SYDVKM. Between the trimmed V and J ends, which lost 6 bases and 5 bases, there was a span of 7 bases. The complete variable domain, with remaining parts taken from reference TRBV28 and TRBJ2-2, reads DVKVTQSSRYLVKRTGEKVFLECVQDMDHENMFWYRQDPGLGLRLIYFSYDVKMKEKGDIPEGYSVSREKKERFSLILESASTNQTSMYLCASSPDTGELFFGEGSRLTVL.

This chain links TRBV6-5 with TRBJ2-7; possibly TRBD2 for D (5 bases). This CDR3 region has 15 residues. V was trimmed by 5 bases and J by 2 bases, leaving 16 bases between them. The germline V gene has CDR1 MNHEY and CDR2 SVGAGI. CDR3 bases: TGTGCCAGCAGTCCAGACGTTTCAGCGGCCTACGAGCAGTACTTC. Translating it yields CASSPDVSAAYEQYF.

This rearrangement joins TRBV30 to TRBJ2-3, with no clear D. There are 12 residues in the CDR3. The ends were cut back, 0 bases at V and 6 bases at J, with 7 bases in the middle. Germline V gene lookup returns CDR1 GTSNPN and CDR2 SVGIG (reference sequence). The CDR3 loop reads CAWSVSRDTQYF. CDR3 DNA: TGTGCCTGGAGTGTTTCTAGGGATACGCAGTATTTT.

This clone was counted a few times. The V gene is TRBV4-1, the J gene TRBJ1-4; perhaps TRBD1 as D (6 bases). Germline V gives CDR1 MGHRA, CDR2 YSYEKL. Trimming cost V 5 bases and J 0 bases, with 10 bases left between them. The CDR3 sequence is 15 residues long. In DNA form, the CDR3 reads TGCGCCAGCAGCTCCGGGACATCAACTAATGAAAAACTGTTTTTT. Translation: CASSSGTSTNEKLFF.